This TCR beta chain emerged from a study of blood T cell repertoires in COVID-19 (dated by TCRdb to 2020 to 2022). At the level of the whole study: The collaborator samples originated in the United States, Italy and Spain and spanned the acute and convalescent phases of COVID-19. Subjects who had been exposed to COVID-19, were actively infected with it, or had recovered from it provided the deeply sampled blood TCRbeta repertoires that made up the dataset. The samples were drawn from two sources: the first 160 participants of the ongoing ImmuneRACE study, and over 950 subjects contributed by 6 global collaborators. Where HLA class I and class II types were available, the types were taken from metadata supplied by the sample provider, not from assay-based typing. The prospective study material was composed of cDNA or gDNA derived from T cells, B-cell-depleted T cells, or PBMCs. A freely available public database, intended as a resource for researchers studying the immune response to SARS-CoV-2, is where the repertoires were released. Nearly every sample came with metadata listing a de-identified subject ID, COVID-19 status, age in years and sex.

TCRbeta CDR3 regions were amplified from genomic DNA using the immunoSEQ Assay, a bias-controlled multiplex PCR. The study's own analysis went as follows. Nucleated cell counts per sample were estimated from amplification of reference gene primers within the assay. Sequence reads were collapsed and filtered to measure the absolute abundance of every unique TCRbeta CDR3 rearrangement. For each sample, productive Simpson clonality was calculated by taking the square root of Simpson's diversity index across productive rearrangements. Here the immuneACCESS table is served through TCRdb, limited to in-frame sequences with V and J called. Missing clones are a known gap in these copies; in checked studies unresolved V genes cover under half, and the rest lacks a known reason. V, J and clone size derive from that table, while D and trimming were established from the DNA sequence. The sample table lists roughly 310,000 clones, about 90% of them with a count of one. The ten largest clones represent under 3% of the sample.

As concerns this clone: The antigen this receptor binds is unknown. No qualities accompany the bases; no much larger clone lies one base away.

The study at large found these results: How much clinical and demographic metadata was included differed by source and by participant, and the metadata was provided uncurated.

One collaborating source in Seattle enrolled patients during active infection and followed them longitudinally through the course of disease. Whole blood was collected in K2EDTA tubes by collaborating institutions according to the institutions' own protocols. For TCRbeta analysis, collaborators shipped samples as frozen whole blood, isolated PBMCs, or DNA extracted from either of those sample types. Reading the germline V gene (reference sequence) gives CDR1 SGHNT and CDR2 YYREEE. Trimming costs V 4 bases and J 3 bases, and their ends lie 11 bases apart. Spanning cysteine to phenylalanine, the CDR3 consists of 14 amino acids. The only DNA kept is the CDR3, 42 bases in frame from the first base.

This receptor was taken from a woman in her thirties with COVID-19, enrolled during active disease. In this chain, TRBV5-4 is recombined with TRBJ1-5; a weak D assignment points to TRBD1 (6 bases agree). Sequenced sample: peripheral blood. The nucleotide sequence is TGTGCCAGCAGCCGAGGGGGGGACAATCAGCCCCAGCATTTT. Translation gives CASSRGGDNQPQHF.